One sample yielded the 7 T cell receptor beta chains listed below, sequenced in a study of T cells in Graves' hyperthyroidism and ophthalmopathy. Amplification of TCR beta CDR3 regions was performed using RNA transcripts as template. Initially, a first-round RT-PCR of the TCR CDR3 employed the HTBI primer set. TCRdb processed the multiplex PCR reads anew with MiXCR; each CDR3 protein has one entry. The data contain 380,000 or so distinct CDR3 sequences, approximately 13% of them singletons. The sequencing sample was made of blood. The receptors derive from a man in his thirties or forties with Graves' hyperthyroidism that later progressed to Graves' ophthalmopathy.

At least ten counts were recorded for this clonotype. The rearrangement uses TRBV6-1 and TRBJ1-5, with TRBD1 as a possible D gene (5 bases). V lost 7 bases to trimming and J lost 6 bases, with 16 bases between them. Germline CDR1 and CDR2: MNHNS and SASEGT. The CDR3 covers 14 residues. The CDR3 reads CASNPNRFGQPQHF. The DNA of the CDR3 is TGTGCCAGCAACCCTAACAGGTTTGGTCAGCCCCAGCATTTT.

A few counts support this clonotype. J is TRBJ1-4 and V is TRBV5-1; 7 nucleotides agree with TRBD1. Germline CDR1 reads SGHRS; CDR2 reads YFSETQ. CDR3 size: 15 residues. V lost 4 bases and J lost 4; bases outside the gene matches: 7. The DNA for the CDR3 is TGCGCCAGCAGCGTAGAACAGGGGATTAATGAAAAACTGTTTTTT. The encoded protein is CASSVEQGINEKLFF.

This clonotype has a count of ten or more. The chain joins TRBV7-2 to TRBJ2-5, with 7 bases identical to TRBD1. This CDR3 is built from 14 residues. Germline loops: CDR1 SGHTA, CDR2 FQGNSA. With 3 bases clipped from V and 5 bases from J, the junction kept 6 bases outside the gene matches. The CDR3 is CASSFRGRRETQYF. The CDR3 DNA is TGTGCCAGCAGCTTTAGGGGGCGCCGGGAGACCCAGTACTTC.

The chain employs TRBV5-4 and TRBJ1-1; no firm D call. Germline values: CDR1 SGHNT, CDR2 YYREEE (reference sequence). V was cut by 1 base and J by 1 base, with 8 bases left in between. The CDR3 covers 14 residues. CDR3 protein: CASSLTITNTEAFF. The CDR3 DNA is TGTGCCAGCAGCTTGACAATCACGAACACTGAAGCTTTCTTT.

This clonotype has ten or more counts. The chain couples TRBV7-9 to TRBJ2-1; 7 bases map to TRBD1. The J segment lost 5 bases and the V segment lost 4 bases, leaving 8 bases of the junction unmatched. CDR3 length: 15 amino acids. CDR1 is SEHNR and CDR2 is FQNEAQ in the germline V gene (reference sequence). The CDR3 protein is CASSSPGQLHNEQFF. CDR3 coding DNA: TGTGCCAGCAGCTCTCCGGGACAGCTCCACAATGAGCAGTTCTTC.

The table lists this clonotype with many counts. The chain links TRBV28 to TRBJ2-5; D possibly corresponds to TRBD1 (5 bases). The CDR3 runs 14 residues. The V and J ends lost 3 bases and 5 bases respectively, with 13 bases between them. In germline, CDR1 is MDHEN, CDR2 SYDVKM. This CDR3 is CASSLTESRETQYF. As DNA, the CDR3 is TGTGCCAGCAGTTTGACAGAATCTCGGGAGACCCAGTACTTC.

This clonotype was seen at least ten times. The chain combines TRBV6-1 with TRBJ1-5; the match to TRBD1 covers 7 bases. The CDR3 sequence is 18 residues long. The germline V gene has CDR1 MNHNS and CDR2 SASEGT. The ends lost 4 bases at V and 5 bases at J; junction bases unmatched: 17. The CDR3 is CASSGPQGLTPLDQPQHF. The CDR3 DNA reads as TGTGCCAGCAGTGGACCACAGGGGCTCACACCCCTAGATCAGCCCCAGCATTTT.